The 8 T cell receptor beta chains given below trace back to one sample, sequenced in a study of cytomegalovirus exposure and HLA in healthy donors. Profiled with immunoSEQ multiplex PCR; TCRdb holds only in-frame clones, not every one. The data show about 150,000 clones, approximately 93% seen once. Sequenced input: PBMCs. The receptors were gathered from a young man in good health and CMV-seronegative.

The J gene is TRBJ1-2, the V gene TRBV2; D is unclear. Germline V gives CDR1 SNHLY, CDR2 FYNNEI. The CDR3 covers 16 residues. V shed 9 bases and J shed 5 bases, with 25 bases lying between them. CDR3 region: CASTSIGGKGGYGYTF. The CDR3 region has the DNA TGTGCCAGTACGTCTATTGGAGGGAAAGGAGGGTATGGCTACACCTTC. The full variable domain, with the rest looked up from reference TRBV2 and TRBJ1-2, is EPEVTQTPSHQVTQMGQEVILRCVPISNHLYFYWYRQILGQKVEFLVSFYNNEISEKSEIFDDQFSVERPDGSNFTLKIRSTKLEDSAMYFCASTSIGGKGGYGYTFGSGTRLTVV.

The V gene is TRBV4-1, the J gene TRBJ2-2; maybe TRBD1 (5 bases). The CDR3 totals 17 residues. Trimming took 2 bases from V and 5 from J, leaving 18 bases between them. CDR1 is MGHRA and CDR2 is YSYEKL in the germline V gene. As DNA, the CDR3 is TGCGCCAGCAGCCAACCACCAGGGATTCGAGATACCGGGGAGCTGTTTTTT. Its translation: CASSQPPGIRDTGELFF.

The V call is TRBV14, the J call TRBJ2-3; TRBD2 agrees at 7 bases. With V trimmed by 4 bases and J by 3 bases, 7 bases remained unmatched. The length of the CDR3 is 15 residues. CDR1 SGHDN and CDR2 FVKESK come from the germline V gene. CDR3 sequence: CASSLEWGGTDTQYF. The CDR3 DNA sequence: TGTGCCAGCAGCCTCGAATGGGGGGGAACAGATACGCAGTATTTT.

The V gene is TRBV7-9, the J gene TRBJ2-3; TRBD2 agrees at 15 bases. CDR3 length equals 16 residues. V lost 5 bases and J lost 7; bases outside the gene matches: 7. Germline CDR1 SEHNR, CDR2 FQNEAQ (reference sequence). The CDR3 DNA follows: TGTGCCAGCAGCAGCGGGACTAGCGGGAGGAGATATACGCAGTATTTT. Protein: CASSSGTSGRRYTQYF.

The V gene is TRBV15, the J gene TRBJ1-4; 9 nucleotides align to TRBD1. This CDR3 region has 15 residues. Germline V lookup: CDR1 LNHNV, CDR2 YYDKDF (reference sequence). Trimming at V came to 5 bases and at J to 5 bases, leaving 6 bases not matched to a gene. CDR3 bases: TGTGCCACCAGCCGCGACAGGGGGGGAAATGAAAAACTGTTTTTT. It is translated as CATSRDRGGNEKLFF.

The CDR3 nucleotides are TGTGCCAGCCGGGACAGGGACTCTAACTATGGCTACACCTTC. Amino acids: CASRDRDSNYGYTF. The chain carries TRBV25-1 and TRBJ1-2; TRBD1 matches 9 bases. The CDR3 sequence is 14 residues long. CDR1 is MGHDK and CDR2 is SYGVNS in the germline V gene. With V trimmed by 8 bases and J by 0 bases, 4 bases remained unmatched.

The sample holds a few counts of this clone. This chain joins TRBV7-8 and TRBJ1-5, with D unresolved. This CDR3 is 15 amino acids long. The germline V and J ends were trimmed by 1 base and 3 bases, with 10 bases remaining between them. Germline V gene data show CDR1 as SGHVS and CDR2 as FQNEAQ. The CDR3 DNA reads as TGTGCCAGCAGCTTAGGGGCAGGTCCCAATCAGCCCCAGCATTTT. Its protein is CASSLGAGPNQPQHF.

The chain uses TRBV30 and TRBJ1-6; D may be TRBD1 (5 bases). V lost 2 bases to trimming and J lost 4 bases, with 12 bases between them. The germline gives CDR1 GTSNPN, CDR2 SVGIG (reference sequence). The CDR3 is 15 amino acids. CDR3 sequence: CAWSSGGKYNSPLHF. The CDR3 DNA is TGTGCCTGGAGTAGTGGGGGGAAGTATAATTCACCCCTCCACTTT. Full variable domain (outside the CDR3, taken from reference TRBV30 and TRBJ1-6): SQTIHQWPATLVQPVGSPLSLECTVEGTSNPNLYWYRQAAGRGLQLLFYSVGIGQISSEVPQNLSASRPQDRQFILSSKKLLLSDSGFYLCAWSSGGKYNSPLHFGNGTRLTVT.